The TCR beta chain under discussion was sequenced for a study of blood T cell repertoires in COVID-19. Study information: T cells, B-cell-depleted T cells, or PBMCs provided the cDNA or gDNA that served as material.

Germline values: CDR1 MDHEN, CDR2 SYDVKM. The CDR3 is 13 residues long. The germline V and J ends were trimmed by 3 bases and 7 bases, with 7 bases remaining between them. TCRdb keeps only in-frame clones here, not all; method: immunoSEQ multiplex PCR. The sample lists a few hundred thousand clones, roughly nine tenths occurring once. Recovered participants had two consecutive negative NP/OP PCR tests, healthcare professional clearance, or symptom resolution. The TCR comes from a man aged 25 to 45 who had recovered from COVID-19. Material: PBMCs or T cells enriched from blood (not recorded which). The rearrangement links TRBV28 to TRBJ1-6; tentatively, D is TRBD1 (6 bases). The CDR3 region has the DNA TGTGCCAGCAGTTTTACAGGGAATTCACCCCTCCACTTT. Protein sequence: CASSFTGNSPLHF.